This record covers a single T cell receptor beta chain. Researchers took RNA transcripts and amplified TCR beta CDR3 regions from them. The workflow started with a first-round RT-PCR run with HTBI primers and then moved on to a second-round multiplex PCR. TCRdb passed the multiplex PCR reads through MiXCR, listing each CDR3 protein once. This sample has over a million distinct CDR3 sequences, with about two fifths found just once. This entry belongs to a study of Graves' ophthalmopathy and Graves' hyperthyroidism. The germline gives CDR1 DFQATT, CDR2 SNEGSKA (reference sequence). The CDR3 covers 16 residues. The V gene end was trimmed by 5 bases and the J gene end by 6 bases; junction bases not matched to a gene: 14.

The sequencing input was peripheral blood or thyroid tissue (not recorded which). The J gene is TRBJ2-1, the V gene TRBV20-1; 9 bases match TRBD2. This clonotype was sampled from an adult man with Graves' hyperthyroidism. As DNA, the CDR3 is TGCAGTGCTGCCCCAGTAGGCCTAGCGGGGCTCAATGAGCAGTTCTTC. This translates into CSAAPVGLAGLNEQFF.